What follows are 21 T cell receptor beta chains derived from one specimen sequenced in a study of breast tumors, draining lymph nodes, adjacent tissues. Samples came from axillary lymph nodes draining the breast cancer. One entry per CDR3 protein results from TCRdb running MiXCR on the multiplex PCR reads. The sample yields about 140,000 distinct CDR3 sequences, 20% to 25% seen once. Sequenced input: axillary lymph node tissue. These receptor sequences come from a female donor with breast cancer. Some clones in this sample may be carry-over from other donors' samples.

This clonotype was observed many times. The chain joins TRBV12-3 or TRBV12-4 to TRBJ2-1, with TRBD1 matching over 9 bases. The CDR3 is 14 amino acids. Unmatched junction bases numbered 9, after V lost 7 bases and J lost 8 bases. The CDR3 loop is CASTQDRGDDEQFF. The CDR3 DNA sequence: TGTGCCAGCACCCAGGACAGGGGTGACGATGAGCAGTTCTTC.

The chain uses TRBV18 and TRBJ2-7; 12 bases match TRBD1. CDR1 and CDR2 from the germline V gene are KGHSH and LQKENI. CDR3 length equals 16 residues. V gave up 3 bases and J gave up 4 bases; unmatched junction bases: 7. Written as DNA, the CDR3 is TGTGCCAGCTCACCTTCCGGGACAGGGGGCAGGTACGAGCAGTACTTC. Its protein product is CASSPSGTGGRYEQYF.

This clonotype was recorded many times. The chain carries TRBV6-2 or TRBV6-3 and TRBJ1-5; 8 bases line up with TRBD1. This CDR3 contains 15 residues. Germline V lookup: CDR1 MNHEY, CDR2 SVGEGT. V shed 5 bases and J 7 bases; nucleotides not matched to a gene: 10. The CDR3 DNA reads as TGTGCCAGCAGTACGACCCCGGACAGGGACCAGCCCCAGCATTTT. Encoded protein: CASSTTPDRDQPQHF.

V gene TRBV7-2 combines with J gene TRBJ2-6; 8 bases are shared with TRBD1. The CDR3 totals 16 residues. CDR1 and CDR2 from the germline V gene are SGHTA and FQGNSA. Losses at the gene ends were 2 bases for V and 7 bases for J; bases not matched to a gene: 7. CDR3 nucleotide sequence: TGTGCCAGCAGCTTACGCGGACAGGGAACAGCCAACGTCCTGACTTTC. Its translation: CASSLRGQGTANVLTF. Combining the CDR3 with reference TRBV7-2 and TRBJ2-6 gives the whole variable domain GAGVSQSPSNKVTEKGKDVELRCDPISGHTALYWYRQSLGQGLEFLIYFQGNSAPDKSGLPSDRFSAERTGGSVSTLTIQRTQQEDSAVYLCASSLRGQGTANVLTFGAGSRLTVL.

This clonotype has more than one count but fewer than ten. V and J are TRBV25-1 and TRBJ2-1; tentative D call: TRBD1 (6 bases). Germline-derived CDR1 and CDR2 are MGHDK and SYGVNS. The V end lost 3 bases, the J end lost 9 bases, and 12 bases lay between the germline ends. This CDR3 spans 13 amino acids. The CDR3 DNA is TGTGCCAGCAGTGATCGACAGGCTGGTGAGCAGTTCTTC. This encodes CASSDRQAGEQFF.

The sample holds many counts of this clonotype. The rearrangement joins TRBV6-2 or TRBV6-3 to TRBJ1-5; D is perhaps TRBD1 (5 bases). The CDR3 length is 12 residues. Germline CDR1 and CDR2: MNHEY and SVGEGT. The V gene lost 2 bases and the J gene lost 9 bases, with 8 bases spanning the gap. Here the CDR3 DNA reads TGTGCCAGCAGTTACGGGGGGACGCCCCAGCATTTT. Translated: CASSYGGTPQHF.

With regard to this clonotype: A much larger clone is a single base away; this may be a read error. This sequence joins TRBV11-2 and TRBJ2-5; TRBD2 agrees at 14 bases. The ends lost 5 bases at V and 9 bases at J; junction bases unmatched: 11. CDR1 is SGHAT and CDR2 is FQNNGV in the germline V gene. The CDR3 covers 16 residues. The CDR3 DNA follows: TGTGCCAGCAGCCCCCGGACTAGCGGGAGGATGGAGGCCCAGTACTTC. Translating it yields CASSPRTSGRMEAQYF.

This clonotype appeared many times. The chain combines TRBV4-2 with TRBJ2-5; 10 bases are shared with TRBD2. CDR1 and CDR2 (germline): LGHNA, YNFKEQ. The V segment lost 0 bases and the J segment 5 bases; nucleotides outside the gene matches: 3. This CDR3 has 15 amino acids. CDR3 loop: CASSQDLAGAETQYF. The DNA for the CDR3 is TGTGCCAGCAGCCAAGATCTAGCGGGAGCGGAGACCCAGTACTTC.

V and J are TRBV11-3 and TRBJ2-7; D not certain. This CDR3 comprises 15 residues. Deletions cut 2 bases from V and 2 bases from J, with 13 bases between. Germline V gives CDR1 SGHNT, CDR2 YENEEA. CDR3: CASSLIVGMTYEQYF. CDR3 nucleotide sequence: TGTGCCAGCAGCTTAATCGTGGGAATGACCTACGAGCAGTACTTC.

This clonotype was seen a few times. The V call is TRBV5-1, the J call TRBJ2-2; the D is unclear. CDR1 is SGHRS and CDR2 is YFSETQ in the germline V gene. The CDR3 is made up of 15 amino acids. Trimming took 4 bases from V and 6 from J, leaving 16 bases between them. The CDR3 here is CASSPDSSRAGELFF. The CDR3 nucleotides are TGCGCCAGCAGCCCCGACTCGTCTAGGGCCGGGGAGCTGTTTTTT.

Many counts were recorded for this clonotype. The chain couples TRBV12-3 or TRBV12-4 to TRBJ2-7, with 9 bases aligning to TRBD2. The length of the CDR3 is 14 residues. V trimming: 3 bases; J trimming: 7 bases; junction bases outside the gene matches: 7. The CDR3, as DNA: TGTGCCAGCAGTTTCGCTAGCGGGGCGTCTGAGCAGTACTTC. Protein product: CASSFASGASEQYF.

This clonotype was observed at least ten times. The V gene is TRBV7-2, the J gene TRBJ2-6; TRBD1 matches at 9 bases. Germline CDR1 reads SGHTA; CDR2 reads FQGNSA. V was pared by 5 bases and J by 0 bases, with 11 bases of the junction left unmatched. The CDR3 is 19 residues long. The CDR3 DNA is TGTGCCAGCAGCCCCCCCCCGGGACAGGGTTCCTCTGGGGCCAACGTCCTGACTTTC. Its translation: CASSPPPGQGSSGANVLTF.

As for this clonotype: Possible read error: a much larger clone is one base away. The rearrangement uses TRBV27 and TRBJ2-1, with TRBD2 matching 7 bases. Germline V gives CDR1 MNHEY, CDR2 SMNVEV (reference sequence). The CDR3 spans 15 residues. The DNA of the CDR3 is TGTGCCAGCAGTCCTGAGCGGGGTTCCTACAATGAGCGGTTCTTC. As protein: CASSPERGSYNERFF.

V gene TRBV18 combines with J gene TRBJ1-1; TRBD1 matches 10 bases. This CDR3 has 13 amino acids. The ends lost 5 bases at V and 4 bases at J; junction bases unmatched: 1. Germline V CDR1 and CDR2: KGHSH, LQKENI. In DNA, the CDR3 is TGTGCCAGCTCAAGGGACAGGGGCACTGAAGCTTTCTTT. Translation gives CASSRDRGTEAFF.

This clonotype has ten or more counts. The chain carries TRBV5-5 and TRBJ2-5; D may correspond to TRBD1 or TRBD2 (6 bases each). CDR1 is SGHKS and CDR2 is YYEKEE in the germline V gene (reference sequence). With 0 bases removed from V and 3 bases from J, the gap between germline ends came to 9 bases. There are 14 residues in the CDR3. The CDR3 loop reads CASSLAGAEETQYF. The DNA for the CDR3 is TGTGCCAGCAGCTTGGCGGGGGCTGAAGAGACCCAGTACTTC.

This clonotype has a handful of counts. The chain uses TRBV3-1 and TRBJ2-1, with D maybe TRBD2 (6 bases). This CDR3 is 16 amino acids long. In germline, CDR1 is LGHDT, CDR2 YNNKEL (reference sequence). The V and J ends lost 1 base and 6 bases respectively, with 16 bases between them. CDR3 residues: CASSQVGGPGRNEQFF. CDR3 bases: TGTGCCAGCAGCCAAGTCGGGGGTCCCGGGCGCAATGAGCAGTTCTTC.

This clonotype was counted only a few times. The rearrangement uses TRBV20-1 and TRBJ1-1; 9 nucleotides align to TRBD1. The germline CDR1 and CDR2 sequences are DFQATT and SNEGSKA (reference sequence). The junction had 9 bases not matched to a gene; V was cut back by 0 bases and J by 1 base. The CDR3 extends over 17 amino acids. The DNA for the CDR3 is TGCAGTGCTAGAGAAATGGGGGGGGACAGGGCGAACACTGAAGCTTTCTTT. This sequence encodes CSAREMGGDRANTEAFF.

Turning to this clonotype: A much more abundant neighbour one base away suggests this may be a read error. DNA for the CDR3: TGTGCCAGCAGTCAGGGGACCAATATTCGGCCCCAGCATTTT. As protein: CASSQGTNIRPQHF. This sequence joins TRBV7-8 and TRBJ1-5; perhaps TRBD1 as D (6 bases). V lost 6 bases and J lost 9, with 18 bases in between. There are 14 residues in the CDR3. In germline, CDR1 is SGHVS, CDR2 FQNEAQ.

As concerns this clonotype: A read error may be the cause here, since a much bigger clone is one base away. This chain joins TRBV5-1 and TRBJ2-2, with a weak D call TRBD1 (5 bases). The CDR3 contains 15 residues. In germline, CDR1 is SGHRS, CDR2 YFSETQ. CDR3 amino acids: CVSSLLDSNTGELFF. The CDR3 DNA reads TGCGTCAGCAGCCTCCTCGACAGTAACACCGGGGAGCTGTTTTTT.

This clonotype was detected ten times or more. V is TRBV5-1 and J is TRBJ2-3, with 7 bases aligning to TRBD1. V dropped 9 bases and J dropped 3; count of bases not matched to a gene: 7. The CDR3 has 13 residues. Germline V lookup: CDR1 SGHRS, CDR2 YFSETQ. CDR3 DNA sequence: TGCGCCACCCGACAGGGTGGTACAGATACGCAGTATTTT. Translating gives CATRQGGTDTQYF.

This clonotype was detected ten times or more. This sequence joins TRBV12-3 or TRBV12-4 and TRBJ2-7, with 8 bases matching TRBD2. With V trimmed by 5 bases and J by 7 bases, 10 bases remained unmatched. This CDR3 is built from 14 residues. This CDR3 reads CASSNRGGSLEQYF. Written as DNA, the CDR3 is TGTGCCAGCAGTAACCGGGGGGGAAGCTTGGAGCAGTACTTC.